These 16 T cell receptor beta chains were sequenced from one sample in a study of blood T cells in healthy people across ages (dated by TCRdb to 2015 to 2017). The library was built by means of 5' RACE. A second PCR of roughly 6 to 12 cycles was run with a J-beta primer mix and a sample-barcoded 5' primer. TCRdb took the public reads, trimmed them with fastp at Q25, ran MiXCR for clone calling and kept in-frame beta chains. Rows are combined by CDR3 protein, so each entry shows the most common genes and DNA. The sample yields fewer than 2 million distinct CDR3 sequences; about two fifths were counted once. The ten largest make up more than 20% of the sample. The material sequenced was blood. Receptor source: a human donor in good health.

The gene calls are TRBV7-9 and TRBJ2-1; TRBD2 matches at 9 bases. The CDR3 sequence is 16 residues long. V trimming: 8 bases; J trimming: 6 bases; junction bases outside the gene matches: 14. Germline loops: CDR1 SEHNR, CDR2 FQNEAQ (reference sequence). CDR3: CASAPRAGRGGNEQFF. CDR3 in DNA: TGTGCCAGCGCCCCTAGGGCCGGGCGGGGGGGCAATGAGCAGTTCTTC.

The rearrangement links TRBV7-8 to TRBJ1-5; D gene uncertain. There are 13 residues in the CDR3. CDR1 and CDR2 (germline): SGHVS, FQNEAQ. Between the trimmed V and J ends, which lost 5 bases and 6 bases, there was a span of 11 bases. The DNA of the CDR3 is TGTGCCAGCAGCCCCTCGGTGGGTCAGCCCCAGCATTTT. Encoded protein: CASSPSVGQPQHF.

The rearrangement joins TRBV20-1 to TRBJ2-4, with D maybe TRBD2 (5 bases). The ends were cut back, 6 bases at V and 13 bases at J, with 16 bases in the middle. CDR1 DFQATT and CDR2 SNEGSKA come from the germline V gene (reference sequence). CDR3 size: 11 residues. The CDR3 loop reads CSAAMGWEQYF. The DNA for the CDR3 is TGCAGTGCCGCTATGGGGTGGGAGCAGTACTTC.

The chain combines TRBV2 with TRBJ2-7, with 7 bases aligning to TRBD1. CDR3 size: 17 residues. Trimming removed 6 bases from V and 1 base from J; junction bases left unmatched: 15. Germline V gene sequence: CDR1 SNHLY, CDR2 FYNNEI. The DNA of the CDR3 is TGTGCCAGCAGCCGACAGGGTAGAAGGGCGGGTTCCTACGAGCAGTACTTC. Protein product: CASSRQGRRAGSYEQYF. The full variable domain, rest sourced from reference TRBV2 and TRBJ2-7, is EPEVTQTPSHQVTQMGQEVILRCVPISNHLYFYWYRQILGQKVEFLVSFYNNEISEKSEIFDDQFSVERPDGSNFTLKIRSTKLEDSAMYFCASSRQGRRAGSYEQYFGPGTRLTVT.

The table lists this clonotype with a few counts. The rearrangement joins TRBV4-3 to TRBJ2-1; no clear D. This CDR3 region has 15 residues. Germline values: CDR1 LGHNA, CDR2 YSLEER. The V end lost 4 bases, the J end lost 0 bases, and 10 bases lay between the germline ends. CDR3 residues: CASSPDRFSYNEQFF. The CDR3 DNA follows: TGCGCCAGCAGCCCGGACCGGTTCTCCTACAATGAGCAGTTCTTC.

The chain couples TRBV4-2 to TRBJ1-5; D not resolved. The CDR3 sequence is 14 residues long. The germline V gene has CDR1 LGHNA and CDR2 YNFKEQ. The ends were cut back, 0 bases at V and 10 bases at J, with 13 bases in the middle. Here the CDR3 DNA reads TGTGCCAGCAGCCAAGACACGCCTCAGAGACCCCAGCATTTT. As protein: CASSQDTPQRPQHF.

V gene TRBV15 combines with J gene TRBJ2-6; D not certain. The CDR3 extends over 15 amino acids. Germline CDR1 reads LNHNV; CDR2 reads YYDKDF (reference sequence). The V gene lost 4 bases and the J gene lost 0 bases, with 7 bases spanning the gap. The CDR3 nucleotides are TGTGCCACCAGCATCTCAGGCTCTGGGGCCAACGTCCTGACTTTC. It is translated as CATSISGSGANVLTF.

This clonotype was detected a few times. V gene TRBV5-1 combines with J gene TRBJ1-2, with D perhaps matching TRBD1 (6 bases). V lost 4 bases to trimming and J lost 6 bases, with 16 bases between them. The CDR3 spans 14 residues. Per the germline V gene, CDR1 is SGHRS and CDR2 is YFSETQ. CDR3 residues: CASSNQGMGNGYTF. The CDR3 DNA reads TGCGCCAGCAGCAACCAGGGGATGGGGAATGGCTACACCTTC.

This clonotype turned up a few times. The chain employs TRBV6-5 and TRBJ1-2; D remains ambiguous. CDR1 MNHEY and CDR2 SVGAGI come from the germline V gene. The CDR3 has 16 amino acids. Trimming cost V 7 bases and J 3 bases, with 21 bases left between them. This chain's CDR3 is CASTAAGDPRDYGYTF. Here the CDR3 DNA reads TGTGCCAGCACCGCCGCGGGCGACCCGAGAGACTATGGCTACACCTTC.

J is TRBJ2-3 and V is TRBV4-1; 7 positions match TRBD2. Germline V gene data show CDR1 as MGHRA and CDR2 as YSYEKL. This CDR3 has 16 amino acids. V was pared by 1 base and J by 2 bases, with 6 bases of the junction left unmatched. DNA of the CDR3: TGCGCCAGCAGCCAAGGGGACTACCTGAACACAGATACGCAGTATTTT. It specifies CASSQGDYLNTDTQYF.

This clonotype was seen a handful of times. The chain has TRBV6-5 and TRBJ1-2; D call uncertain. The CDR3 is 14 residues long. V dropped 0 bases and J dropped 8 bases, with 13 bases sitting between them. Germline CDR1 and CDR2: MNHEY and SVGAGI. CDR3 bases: TGTGCCAGCAGTTACTCGAGGCAGTTAAGGGGCTACACCTTC. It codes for CASSYSRQLRGYTF.

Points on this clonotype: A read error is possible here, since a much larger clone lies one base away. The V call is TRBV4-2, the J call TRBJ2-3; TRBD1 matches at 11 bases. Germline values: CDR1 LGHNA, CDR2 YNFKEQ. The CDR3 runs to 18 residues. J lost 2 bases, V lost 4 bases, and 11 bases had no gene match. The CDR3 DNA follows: TGTGCCAGCAGCCGAGCGTCCGGGACAGGGGGAACCACAGATACGCAGTATTTT. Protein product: CASSRASGTGGTTDTQYF.

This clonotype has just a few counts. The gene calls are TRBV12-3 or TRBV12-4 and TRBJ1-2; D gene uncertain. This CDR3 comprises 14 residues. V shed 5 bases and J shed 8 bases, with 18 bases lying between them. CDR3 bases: TGTGCCAGCAGTCCAACAGCCTCGGAGGGAGGCTACACCTTC. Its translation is CASSPTASEGGYTF.

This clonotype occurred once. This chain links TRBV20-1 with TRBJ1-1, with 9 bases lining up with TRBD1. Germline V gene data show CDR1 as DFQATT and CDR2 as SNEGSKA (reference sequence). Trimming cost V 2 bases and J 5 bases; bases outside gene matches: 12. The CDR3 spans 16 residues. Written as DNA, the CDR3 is TGCAGTGCTAGACAGGGACAGGGATTGGGGGGGACTGAAGCTTTCTTT. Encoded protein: CSARQGQGLGGTEAFF.

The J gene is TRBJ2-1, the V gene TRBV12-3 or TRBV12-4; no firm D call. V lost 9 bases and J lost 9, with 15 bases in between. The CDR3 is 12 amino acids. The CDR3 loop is CASGPVLSEQFF. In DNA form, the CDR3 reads TGTGCCAGTGGCCCAGTCCTAAGTGAGCAGTTCTTC.

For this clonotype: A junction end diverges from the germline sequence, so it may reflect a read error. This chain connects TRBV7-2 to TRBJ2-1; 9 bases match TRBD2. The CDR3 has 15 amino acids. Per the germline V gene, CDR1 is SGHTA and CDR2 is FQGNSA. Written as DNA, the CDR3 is TGTGCCGGCAGCTTACAGGCTAGCGGGGATCGTGAGCAGTTCTTC. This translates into CAGSLQASGDREQFF.